The clone carrying this T cell receptor (beta chain) was counted only a few times. Its specificity is unknown. An end of the junction differs from the germline gene, which may be a read error. The sample is drawn from a study of CD8+ T cells in alopecia areata. Study-wide points: Clonality exceeded that of normal scalp in lesional scalp, most notably in alopecia totalis/universalis. The study also sequences resident alphabeta T cells of normal skin in scalp samples.

The CDR3 is made up of 12 amino acids. Germline V gene data show CDR1 as SEHNR and CDR2 as FQNEAQ (reference sequence). Once RNA had been extracted, it was reverse transcribed into cDNA to act as the sequencing template. Method: immunoSEQ multiplex PCR; TCRdb's copy keeps in-frame clones and lacks some. Of around 120,000 clones in the sample, around 45% were seen once. The genes are TRBV7-9 and TRBJ2-5; TRBD2 matches at 10 bases. The sequenced sample was NKG2D-low CD8+ T cells sorted from blood. This clonotype originated in a human donor with alopecia areata. The CDR3 DNA follows: TGTGCCAGCAGCTCGTCAGCGGGAGGGCCCCACTTC. Amino acid sequence: CASSSSAGGPHF.